The present T cell receptor beta chain was sequenced within a study of blood T cell repertoires in COVID-19. This clone occurred many times. The same CDR3 arises from other DNA sequences in this sample as well. Original processing notes: How many nucleated cells were present was estimated from reference gene primer amplification. The method was immunoSEQ multiplex PCR; TCRdb's version includes in-frame clones alone and lacks a portion of them. The D gene and trimming were derived from the DNA, and the V and J assignments and clone size from that table. The table shows a few hundred thousand clones, with about 89% occurring only once. V lost 1 base and J lost 4, with 13 bases in between. The CDR3 extends over 15 amino acids. The germline V gene has CDR1 LGHDT and CDR2 YNNKEL (reference sequence).

The J gene is TRBJ2-5, the V gene TRBV3-1 (or the pseudogene TRBV3-2), with D possibly matching TRBD2 (5 bases). The sequence derives from a woman aged 55-69 years with acute or convalescent COVID-19. The specimen was peripheral blood. The CDR3 bases are TGTGCCAGCAGCCAAGCCCCTACTAGTGGAGAGACCCAGTACTTC. Translation: CASSQAPTSGETQYF.